The 21 T cell receptor beta chains below come from one sample, sequenced in a study of T cell responses to AZD1222 COVID-19 vaccine. The assay was immunoSEQ multiplex PCR, and TCRdb's table has in-frame clones only and misses some. The repertoire holds 95,000 to 150,000 clones, with about 92% as singletons. Sample: peripheral blood, taken 28 days after the second AZD1222 dose. All receptors derive from an adult who received the AZD1222 COVID-19 vaccine.

The chain recombines TRBV10-3 with TRBJ1-2; D uncertain. V dropped 2 bases and J dropped 7 bases, with 11 bases sitting between them. Germline V CDR1 and CDR2: ENHRY, SYGVKD. The CDR3 contains 13 residues. The DNA for the CDR3 is TGTGCCATCAGTGAGAAGCAGAGTTTTGGCTACACCTTC. This sequence encodes CAISEKQSFGYTF.

The CDR3 loop is CASRPTSGRAGTSTDTQYF. The CDR3 bases are TGTGCCAGCAGGCCGACTAGCGGGAGGGCCGGGACCAGCACAGATACGCAGTATTTT. The chain carries TRBV6-4 and TRBJ2-3; 14 positions match TRBD2. V lost 6 bases to trimming and J lost 0 bases; unmatched junction nucleotides: 11. Looked up from germline, CDR1 is MRHNA and CDR2 is SNTAGT. The CDR3 extends over 19 amino acids.

The chain is built from TRBV5-6 and TRBJ2-4; 12 bases are shared with TRBD2. This CDR3 is built from 14 residues. V trimming: 0 bases; J trimming: 14 bases; junction bases outside the gene matches: 6. Germline CDR1 is SGHDT and CDR2 is YYEEEE. This chain's CDR3 is CASSLGTSGIIKYF. For the CDR3, the DNA is TGTGCCAGCAGCTTGGGGACTAGCGGGATTATCAAGTACTTC. Together with reference TRBV5-6 and TRBJ2-4, the CDR3 gives the full variable domain: DAGVTQSPTHLIKTRGQQVTLRCSPKSGHDTVSWYQQALGQGPQFIFQYYEEEERQRGNFPDRFSGHQFPNYSSELNVNALLLGDSALYLCASSLGTSGIIKYFGAGTRLSVL.

The chain joins TRBV10-3 to TRBJ2-7, with 7 bases aligning to TRBD1. CDR1 and CDR2 (germline): ENHRY, SYGVKD. The CDR3 contains 13 residues. After removal of 6 bases from V and 2 bases from J, the junction contained 4 bases not matched to a gene. The CDR3 spells CAIRRGPAYEQYF. CDR3 nucleotide sequence: TGTGCCATCAGGAGGGGGCCTGCCTACGAGCAGTACTTC.

The chain recombines TRBV7-8 with TRBJ1-4; D possibly corresponds to TRBD1 (5 bases). CDR1 is SGHVS, CDR2 FQNEAQ, per germline. Trimming left V 5 bases short and J 8 bases short, with 15 bases between. CDR3 length: 14 amino acids. CDR3 residues: CASSLRVQGEKLFF. CDR3 coding DNA: TGTGCCAGCAGCCTGCGAGTTCAGGGAGAAAAACTGTTTTTT.

J is TRBJ1-1 and V is TRBV18; D gene ambiguous. The CDR3 contains 15 residues. Germline V gives CDR1 KGHSH, CDR2 LQKENI. The V and J ends lost 0 bases and 1 base respectively, with 9 bases between them. The CDR3, as DNA: TGTGCCAGCTCACCACCGGTGGGAGAGAACACTGAAGCTTTCTTT. Translation: CASSPPVGENTEAFF.

The chain combines TRBV19 with TRBJ1-6; 9 bases map to TRBD1. CDR3 length: 14 amino acids. Germline V lookup: CDR1 LNHDA, CDR2 SQIVND (reference sequence). The trim removed 5 bases at V and 9 bases at J, leaving 5 bases unmatched. CDR3 amino acids: CASSPGTGSSPLHF. CDR3 DNA sequence: TGTGCCAGTAGTCCAGGGACAGGGAGTTCACCCCTCCACTTT.

This chain connects TRBV29-1 to TRBJ1-2, with 9 bases identical to TRBD1. There are 12 residues in the CDR3. Germline V gene lookup returns CDR1 SQVTM and CDR2 ANQGSEA. The trim removed 7 bases at V and 8 bases at J, leaving 8 bases unmatched. CDR3 in DNA: TGCAGCGCCCCAGGACAGGGGCCGGGCTACACCTTC. This sequence encodes CSAPGQGPGYTF.

This clone was detected only a few times. The chain has TRBV6-5 and TRBJ1-1; 8 bases are a match to TRBD1. Germline V lookup: CDR1 MNHEY, CDR2 SVGAGI. The CDR3 is 16 amino acids. V gave up 3 bases and J gave up 3 bases; unmatched junction bases: 9. The DNA for the CDR3 is TGTGCCAGCAGTTATCTATGGACAGGGTTAGACACTGAAGCTTTCTTT. The encoded protein is CASSYLWTGLDTEAFF.

The CDR3 loop is CASSSSGATYEQYF. The CDR3 nucleotides read TGTGCCAGCAGCTCGTCAGGGGCTACCTACGAGCAGTACTTC. The chain recombines TRBV7-9 with TRBJ2-7; the D gene is possibly TRBD1 (6 bases). CDR1 is SEHNR and CDR2 is FQNEAQ in the germline V gene (reference sequence). V was trimmed by 4 bases and J by 2 bases, leaving 12 bases between them. There are 14 residues in the CDR3.

The CDR3 sequence is CASSPSFRELAGEKLFF. In DNA form, the CDR3 reads TGCGCCAGCAGCCCTTCCTTTAGGGAGCTAGCAGGGGAAAAACTGTTTTTT. The chain joins TRBV4-1 to TRBJ1-4; D may be TRBD1 (5 bases). This CDR3 has 17 amino acids. Germline CDR1 MGHRA, CDR2 YSYEKL. The ends were cut back, 4 bases at V and 8 bases at J, with 23 bases in the middle.

The chain employs TRBV30 and TRBJ1-1; D not certain. V was shortened by 3 bases and J by 4 bases, with 21 bases between the two germline ends. Germline V gives CDR1 GTSNPN, CDR2 SVGIG (reference sequence). The CDR3 has 16 residues. The CDR3 sequence is CAWSTLGSQRGTEAFF. CDR3 DNA: TGTGCCTGGAGCACTCTAGGGTCACAAAGAGGCACTGAAGCTTTCTTT.

The V and J genes are TRBV30 and TRBJ2-3; D might be TRBD1 or TRBD2, each matching 5 bases. Germline V CDR1 and CDR2: GTSNPN, SVGIG (reference sequence). This CDR3 is 16 amino acids long. V gave up 1 base and J gave up 2 bases, with 16 bases separating them. The CDR3 region is CAWSGDPTKLTDTQYF. In DNA, the CDR3 is TGTGCCTGGAGTGGGGACCCAACGAAACTCACAGATACGCAGTATTTT.

This clone was seen once. The rearrangement joins TRBV10-3 to TRBJ2-2, with D maybe TRBD2 (5 bases). The CDR3 sequence is 16 residues long. Trimming took off 6 bases at V and 0 bases at J, with 14 bases between the two ends. CDR1 is ENHRY and CDR2 is SYGVKD in the germline V gene. The CDR3 is CAISPGWESNTGELFF. The CDR3 DNA reads as TGTGCCATCAGCCCGGGATGGGAATCGAACACCGGGGAGCTGTTTTTT.

The chain links TRBV7-8 to TRBJ2-7, with a tentative D call TRBD2 (5 bases). V was pared by 5 bases and J by 2 bases, with 13 bases between. From germline, CDR1 is SGHVS and CDR2 FQNEAQ. This CDR3 is built from 14 residues. The chain's CDR3 is CASSQAADTYEQYF. CDR3 in DNA: TGTGCCAGCAGCCAAGCGGCAGACACCTACGAGCAGTACTTC.

The chain combines TRBV3-1 (or the pseudogene TRBV3-2) with TRBJ1-2; D possibly corresponds to TRBD1 (5 bases). The V end was cut by 2 bases, the J end by 5 bases, with 9 bases between. The V gene's germline CDR1 is LGHDT and CDR2 YNNKEL (reference sequence). The CDR3 has 13 residues. This CDR3 is CASSQLTEYGYTF. The CDR3 region has the DNA TGTGCCAGCAGCCAACTGACAGAGTATGGCTACACCTTC.

The CDR3 loop is CASSVDFGGSYTF. CDR3 nucleotides: TGTGCCAGCAGCGTAGATTTCGGGGGCAGCTACACCTTC. The rearrangement uses TRBV9 and TRBJ1-2, with D possibly TRBD1 on 6 matching bases. Trimming removed 0 bases at V and 9 bases at J, with 12 bases between. Germline loops: CDR1 SGDLS, CDR2 YYNGEE. This CDR3 spans 13 amino acids.

The V call is TRBV6-1, the J call TRBJ1-1; the D gene is possibly TRBD1 (5 bases). The CDR3 contains 13 residues. Between the trimmed V and J ends, which lost 3 bases and 3 bases, there was a span of 8 bases. Per germline, CDR1 MNHNS and CDR2 SASEGT. This chain's CDR3 is CASSDGAYTEAFF. The CDR3 DNA reads TGTGCCAGCAGTGACGGGGCCTACACTGAAGCTTTCTTT.

This chain uses TRBV29-1 with TRBJ1-1, with a weak D call TRBD1 (6 bases). The V end lost 4 bases, the J end lost 1 base, and 13 bases lay between the germline ends. The germline V gene has CDR1 SQVTM and CDR2 ANQGSEA. This CDR3 comprises 14 residues. CDR3 in DNA: TGCAGCGTTGGTGCCTGGGACACGAACACTGAAGCTTTCTTT. Its translation is CSVGAWDTNTEAFF.

The sample holds a few counts of this clone. The chain couples TRBV28 to TRBJ2-2; D might be TRBD1 or TRBD2, each matching 7 bases. Germline CDR1 is MDHEN and CDR2 is SYDVKM. V lost 7 bases to trimming and J lost 7 bases, with 16 bases between them. The CDR3 is 14 residues long. The CDR3 DNA reads TGTGCCAGCACAAGCGGGACAGCCGGCGGGGAGCTGTTTTTT. As protein: CASTSGTAGGELFF.

This rearrangement joins TRBV9 to TRBJ1-6; D gene ambiguous. Germline V gene data show CDR1 as SGDLS and CDR2 as YYNGEE. Trimming stripped 0 bases from V and 14 bases from J, with 12 bases between. The CDR3 has 13 residues. The CDR3 bases are TGTGCCAGCAGCGTAGATTGGCAGTCCACCCTCCACTTT. Translated: CASSVDWQSTLHF.